This TCR beta chain stems from a study of patients and donors after allogeneic stem cell transplantation. The CDR3 spans 12 residues. V was pared by 8 bases and J by 0 bases, with 7 bases between. TCRdb called the RT-PCR reads again in MiXCR, with one record for every CDR3 protein. The sample yields about a million distinct CDR3 sequences, 15% to 20% seen once. This clonotype came up a few times. The V call is TRBV12-3 or TRBV12-4, the J call TRBJ1-1; D unclear. The sequenced sample was blood, either unsorted or a sorted T cell fraction (not recorded which). The receptor was derived from a human donor who was either an allogeneic HSCT recipient or a stem cell or donor lymphocyte infusion donor (not recorded which). It is not recorded whose cells these are; they may come from a transplant donor. CDR3 region: CASGHMNTEAFF. The CDR3 DNA reads as TGTGCCAGCGGCCACATGAACACTGAAGCTTTCTTT.